This T cell receptor beta chain emerged from a study of cytomegalovirus exposure and HLA in healthy donors. Looking at the study overall: Membership in the Caucasian-associated ancestry cluster was found for about 80% of fewer than 450 genotyped donors.

Germline-derived CDR1 and CDR2 are MDHEN and SYDVKM. CDR3 length: 18 amino acids. J gave up 7 bases and V 4 bases, and 17 bases lay outside the gene matches. With 60 Vbeta and 13 Jbeta primers, the PCR was carried out. The method was immunoSEQ multiplex PCR; TCRdb's version includes in-frame clones alone and lacks a portion of them. Altogether roughly 140,000 clones are present, approximately 81% being singletons, with the ten largest covering over 2%. Sequencing was done on a sample of PBMCs. The source is a boy aged 2 to 10 in good health and CMV-seronegative. The chain links TRBV28 to TRBJ2-2; 8 bases line up with TRBD1. The DNA for the CDR3 is TGTGCCAGCAGTTCCCGGTCACCCAGACAGGGGATCGGCGGGGAGCTGTTTTTT. This codes for CASSSRSPRQGIGGELFF. Variable domain in full (rest from reference TRBV28 and TRBJ2-2): DVKVTQSSRYLVKRTGEKVFLECVQDMDHENMFWYRQDPGLGLRLIYFSYDVKMKEKGDIPEGYSVSREKKERFSLILESASTNQTSMYLCASSSRSPRQGIGGELFFGEGSRLTVL.